Below are 6 T cell receptor beta chains sequenced from a single sample in a study of T-cell reconstitution after alpha-beta-depleted transplantation in children. Unique molecular identifiers featured in how the TCRbeta library was prepared. TCRdb recomputed calls from the PCR reads with MiXCR, one row per CDR3 protein. This repertoire shows approximately 200,000 distinct CDR3 sequences, less than 15% found once; its top ten account for 13%. The specimen was PBMCs from the stem cell graft donor, collected from the stem cell graft. The origin of the receptors is a human donor who donated a stem cell graft to a child with acute lymphoblastic leukemia.

This clonotype was counted between two and nine times. This sequence joins TRBV5-5 and TRBJ2-7; either TRBD1 or TRBD2 may supply D (5 bases each). CDR3 length equals 15 residues. Trimming cost V 0 bases and J 3 bases, with 13 bases left between them. The germline gives CDR1 SGHKS, CDR2 YYEKEE (reference sequence). CDR3 sequence reads: CASSLDGASGYEQYF. CDR3 coding DNA: TGTGCCAGCAGCTTGGACGGGGCTAGTGGCTACGAGCAGTACTTC.

This clonotype was seen ten or more times. This chain links TRBV20-1 with TRBJ1-1; D gene uncertain. The CDR3 length is 13 residues. Germline CDR1 DFQATT, CDR2 SNEGSKA (reference sequence). V was pared by 0 bases and J by 6 bases, with 11 bases between. The CDR3 protein is CSAREWGVPEAFF. CDR3 DNA: TGCAGTGCTAGAGAGTGGGGTGTGCCTGAAGCTTTCTTT.

This clonotype has at least ten counts. CDR3 in amino acids: CASSREAGAIYYEQYF. CDR3 DNA sequence: TGTGCCAGCAGTAGAGAAGCGGGCGCAATCTACTACGAGCAGTACTTC. This chain uses TRBV27 with TRBJ2-7; tentative D call: TRBD2 (6 bases). This CDR3 has 16 residues. The V gene's germline CDR1 is MNHEY and CDR2 SMNVEV (reference sequence). The V and J ends lost 5 bases and 3 bases respectively, with 20 bases between them.

This clonotype appeared many times. The chain recombines TRBV9 with TRBJ2-7, with 7 bases that match TRBD2. The CDR3 contains 15 residues. V lost 4 bases to trimming and J lost 3 bases; unmatched junction nucleotides: 10. Germline CDR1 SGDLS, CDR2 YYNGEE. The CDR3 region is CASSPLAGAHYEQYF. The CDR3 nucleotides are TGTGCCAGCAGCCCCTTGGCGGGAGCGCACTACGAGCAGTACTTC.

The DNA of the CDR3 is TGTGCCAGCAACTCCCGAGGGGGGAGCGGAGAGACCCAGTACTTC. Residues: CASNSRGGSGETQYF. The J gene is TRBJ2-5, the V gene TRBV5-4; D may correspond to TRBD1 or TRBD2 (6 bases each). CDR1 is SGHNT, CDR2 YYREEE, per germline (reference sequence). V was shortened by 6 bases and J by 4 bases, with 19 bases between the two germline ends. CDR3 size: 15 residues.

At least ten counts were recorded for this clonotype. The chain uses TRBV24-1 and TRBJ2-2, with TRBD1 identical over 7 bases. CDR3 size: 17 residues. The germline V gene encodes CDR1 KGHDR and CDR2 SFDVKD. V shed 3 bases and J 5 bases; nucleotides not matched to a gene: 11. For the CDR3, the DNA is TGTGCCACCAGTGATCCTTCGACAGGGAAGTTTACCGGGGAGCTGTTTTTT. Amino acids: CATSDPSTGKFTGELFF.